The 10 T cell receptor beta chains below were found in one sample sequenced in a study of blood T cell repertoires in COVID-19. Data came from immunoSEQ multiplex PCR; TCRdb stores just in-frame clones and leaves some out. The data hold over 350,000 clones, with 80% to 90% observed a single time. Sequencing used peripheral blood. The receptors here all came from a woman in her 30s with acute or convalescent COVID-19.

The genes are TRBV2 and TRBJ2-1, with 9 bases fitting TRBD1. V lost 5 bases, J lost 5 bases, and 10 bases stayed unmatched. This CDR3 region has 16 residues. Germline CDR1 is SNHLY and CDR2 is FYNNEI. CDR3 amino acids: CASSHLDRGGNNEQFF. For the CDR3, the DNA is TGTGCCAGCAGTCATTTGGACAGGGGAGGGAACAATGAGCAGTTCTTC.

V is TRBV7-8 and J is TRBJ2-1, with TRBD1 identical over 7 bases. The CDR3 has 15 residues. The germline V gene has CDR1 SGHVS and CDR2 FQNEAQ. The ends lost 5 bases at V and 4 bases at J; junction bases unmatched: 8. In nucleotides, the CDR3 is TGTGCCAGCAGCACGACAGGGACCTTATACAATGAGCAGTTCTTC. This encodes CASSTTGTLYNEQFF.

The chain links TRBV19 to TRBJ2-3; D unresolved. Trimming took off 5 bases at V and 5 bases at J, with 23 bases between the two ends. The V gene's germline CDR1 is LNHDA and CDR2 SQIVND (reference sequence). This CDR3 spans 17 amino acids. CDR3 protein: CASSSIGSTRYQDTQYF. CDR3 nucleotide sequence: TGTGCCAGTAGTTCCATCGGATCGACGCGGTATCAAGATACGCAGTATTTT.

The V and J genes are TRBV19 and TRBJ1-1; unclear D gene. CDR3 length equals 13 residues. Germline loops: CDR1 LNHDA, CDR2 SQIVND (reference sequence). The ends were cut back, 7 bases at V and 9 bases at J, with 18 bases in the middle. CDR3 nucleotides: TGTGCCAGTACCGAAACCCAGGAAAAAAAAGCTTTCTTT. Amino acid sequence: CASTETQEKKAFF. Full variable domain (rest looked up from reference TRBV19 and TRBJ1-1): DGGITQSPKYLFRKEGQNVTLSCEQNLNHDAMYWYRQDPGQGLRLIYYSQIVNDFQKGDIAEGYSVSREKKESFPLTVTSAQKNPTAFYLCASTETQEKKAFFGQGTRLTVV.

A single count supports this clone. Written as DNA, the CDR3 is TGTGCCAGCAGTTACTCGGCCTCCTACGAGCAGTACTTC. It yields the protein CASSYSASYEQYF. The chain combines TRBV6-6 with TRBJ2-7; D ambiguous. Germline loops: CDR1 MNHNY, CDR2 SVGAGI (reference sequence). V lost 0 bases and J lost 0, with 3 bases in between. The CDR3 has 13 residues.

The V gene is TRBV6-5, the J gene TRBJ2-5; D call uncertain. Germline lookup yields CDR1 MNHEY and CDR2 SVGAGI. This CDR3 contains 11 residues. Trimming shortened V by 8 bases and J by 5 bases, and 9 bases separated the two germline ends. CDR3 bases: TGTGCCAGCGGTATGCAGGAGACCCAGTACTTC. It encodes CASGMQETQYF.

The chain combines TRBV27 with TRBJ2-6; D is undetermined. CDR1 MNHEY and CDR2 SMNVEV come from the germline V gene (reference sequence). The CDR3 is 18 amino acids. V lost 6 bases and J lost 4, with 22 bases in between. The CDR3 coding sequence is TGTGCCAGCAGCCAAAGGATGACATTTCTGGCCGGGGCCAACGTCCTGACTTTC. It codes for CASSQRMTFLAGANVLTF.

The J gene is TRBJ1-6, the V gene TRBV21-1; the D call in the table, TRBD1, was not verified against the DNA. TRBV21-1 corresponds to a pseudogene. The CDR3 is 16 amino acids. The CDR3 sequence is CASSSPPDSYNSPLHF. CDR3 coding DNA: TGTGCCAGCAGCAGCCCGCCGGACAGTTATAATTCACCCCTCCACTTT.

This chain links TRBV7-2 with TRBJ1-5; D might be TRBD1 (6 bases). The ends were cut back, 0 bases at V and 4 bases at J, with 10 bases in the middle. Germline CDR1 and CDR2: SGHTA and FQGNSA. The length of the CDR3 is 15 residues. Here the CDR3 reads CASSLAGGANQPQHF. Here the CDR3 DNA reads TGTGCCAGCAGCTTAGCAGGGGGGGCTAATCAGCCCCAGCATTTT.

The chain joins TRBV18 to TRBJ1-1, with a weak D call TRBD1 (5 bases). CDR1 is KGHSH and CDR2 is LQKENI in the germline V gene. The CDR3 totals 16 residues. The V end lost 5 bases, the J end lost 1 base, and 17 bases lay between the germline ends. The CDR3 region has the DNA TGTGCCAGCTCATTCCTGAAACAGGAGAGGAACACTGAAGCTTTCTTT. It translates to CASSFLKQERNTEAFF. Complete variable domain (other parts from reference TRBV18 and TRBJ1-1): NAGVMQNPRHLVRRRGQEARLRCSPMKGHSHVYWYRQLPEEGLKFMVYLQKENIIDESGMPKERFSAEFPKEGPSILRIQQVVRGDSAAYFCASSFLKQERNTEAFFGQGTRLTVV.